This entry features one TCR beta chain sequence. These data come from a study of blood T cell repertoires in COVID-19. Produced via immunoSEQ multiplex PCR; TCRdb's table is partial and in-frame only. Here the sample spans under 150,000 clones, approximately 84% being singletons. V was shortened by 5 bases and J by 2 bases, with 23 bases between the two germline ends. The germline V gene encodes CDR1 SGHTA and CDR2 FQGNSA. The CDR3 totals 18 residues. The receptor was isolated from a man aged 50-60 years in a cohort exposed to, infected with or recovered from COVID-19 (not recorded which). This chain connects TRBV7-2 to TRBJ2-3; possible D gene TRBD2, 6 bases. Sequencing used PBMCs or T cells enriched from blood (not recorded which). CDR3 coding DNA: TGTGCCAGCAGCCCGCGAACTCCTAGCGTCACCCCCACAGATACGCAGTATTTT. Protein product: CASSPRTPSVTPTDTQYF.